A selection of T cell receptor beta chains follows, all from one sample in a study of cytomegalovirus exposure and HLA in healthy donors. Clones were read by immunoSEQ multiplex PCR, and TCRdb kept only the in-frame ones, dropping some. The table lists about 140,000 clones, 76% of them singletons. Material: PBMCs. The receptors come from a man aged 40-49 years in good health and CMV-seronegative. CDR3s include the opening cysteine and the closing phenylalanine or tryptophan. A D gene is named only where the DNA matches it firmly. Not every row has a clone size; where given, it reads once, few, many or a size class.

DNA: TGTGCCAGCAGCTCCACTTTCCGACTAGCGGGGGGTGAGCAGTACTTC
CDR3: CASSSTFRLAGGEQYF
size: once
J: TRBJ2-7
V: TRBV7-9
D: TRBD2

DNA: TGTGCCAGCAGCCCCCCCACAGGCGAGCAGTACTTC
CDR3: CASSPPTGEQYF
size: -
J: TRBJ2-7
V: TRBV7-6
D: -

DNA: TGTGCCAGCAGCCCGCAGGGGCTGAACACCGGGGAGCTGTTTTTT
CDR3: CASSPQGLNTGELFF
size: -
J: TRBJ2-2
V: TRBV11-3
D: -

DNA: TGTGCCATCAAACCCGAATCGACGTTCCAAGGAACTACTGGCACCGGGGAGCTGTTTTTT
CDR3: CAIKPESTFQGTTGTGELFF
size: -
J: TRBJ2-2
V: TRBV2
D: -

DNA: TGTGCCAGCAGCCTTTACGAGCAGTACTTC
CDR3: CASSLYEQYF
size: -
J: TRBJ2-7
V: TRBV5-8
D: -

DNA: TGTGCCAGCAGTTTAGGGGAGTCCTATAGCAATCAGCCCCAGCATTTT
CDR3: CASSLGESYSNQPQHF
size: -
J: TRBJ1-5
V: TRBV28
D: -

DNA: TGCGCCAGCAGCCAAGATGGTCGAACGGCCTACAATGAGCAGTTCTTC
CDR3: CASSQDGRTAYNEQFF
size: few
J: TRBJ2-1
V: TRBV4-3
D: -

DNA: TGTGCCTCCCCCATTACAGGGTTTACCGGGGAGCTGTTTTTT
CDR3: CASPITGFTGELFF
size: few
J: TRBJ2-2
V: TRBV30
D: -

DNA: TGCGCCAGCAGTGAAGGTAGCGGCACAGATACGCAGTATTTT
CDR3: CASSEGSGTDTQYF
size: -
J: TRBJ2-3
V: TRBV10-1
D: -

DNA: TGTGCCAGCAGTTACTCCTTCAGTTCACCCCTCCACTTT
CDR3: CASSYSFSSPLHF
size: -
J: TRBJ1-6
V: TRBV6-5
D: -

DNA: TGTGCCAGCAGCTTGCAGGGATCCTACGAGCAGTACTTC
CDR3: CASSLQGSYEQYF
size: -
J: TRBJ2-7
V: TRBV5-6
D: -

DNA: TGTGCCAGCACCTCCCCGGACAGTATTTTTTACGAGCAGTACTTC
CDR3: CASTSPDSIFYEQYF
size: -
J: TRBJ2-7
V: TRBV28
D: -

DNA: TGTGCCAGCAGTTACTCCAAGGGACAGGGCAACTACGAGCAGTACTTC
CDR3: CASSYSKGQGNYEQYF
size: -
J: TRBJ2-7
V: TRBV6-5
D: TRBD1

DNA: TGTGCCAGCAGTCCTAATGGACAGGGTTCTGCCACCATATATTTT
CDR3: CASSPNGQGSATIYF
size: -
J: TRBJ1-3
V: TRBV6-6
D: TRBD1

DNA: TGTGCCTGGAGTGGAGGGCCTCTTAGCCGGGAGCTGTTTTTT
CDR3: CAWSGGPLSRELFF
size: -
J: TRBJ2-2
V: TRBV30
D: -

DNA: TGCGCCAGCAGTGAGGATTCACTTGTTTTCGCAGATACGCAGTATTTT
CDR3: CASSEDSLVFADTQYF
size: -
J: TRBJ2-3
V: TRBV10-1
D: -

DNA: TGTGCCAGCAGCTTGCGGGGGGACCAGAGTACGCAGTATTTT
CDR3: CASSLRGDQSTQYF
size: few
J: TRBJ2-3
V: TRBV5-4
D: TRBD2

DNA: TGTGCCAGCAGTTCCACAGGGGTTCAGTATTCACCCCTCCACTTT
CDR3: CASSSTGVQYSPLHF
size: -
J: TRBJ1-6
V: TRBV7-2
D: TRBD1

DNA: TGTGCCCTGGGGGGAGATACGCAGTATTTT
CDR3: CALGGDTQYF
size: -
J: TRBJ2-3
V: TRBV2
D: -

DNA: TGTGCCAGCAGTCAGACAGGGGAGGGATCACCCCTCCACTTT
CDR3: CASSQTGEGSPLHF
size: -
J: TRBJ1-6
V: TRBV7-6
D: TRBD1

DNA: TGCGCCAGCAGCCAAGACGCACAGGGGGAATACAATGAGCAGTTCTTC
CDR3: CASSQDAQGEYNEQFF
size: -
J: TRBJ2-1
V: TRBV4-3
D: TRBD1

DNA: TGTGCCAGCAGCGGACAGAACAATCAGCCCCAGCATTTT
CDR3: CASSGQNNQPQHF
size: -
J: TRBJ1-5
V: TRBV5-4
D: -

DNA: TGCAGCGCGGGGCGGAGGACTAGCGGGCGCAATGAGCAGTTCTTC
CDR3: CSAGRRTSGRNEQFF
size: once
J: TRBJ2-1
V: TRBV29-1
D: TRBD2

DNA: TGTGCCAGCAGCCCCCTGCGACTAGCGGGAGTGACAGATACGCAGTATTTT
CDR3: CASSPLRLAGVTDTQYF
size: -
J: TRBJ2-3
V: TRBV28
D: TRBD2

DNA: TGTGCCAGCAGCTTATCCGCTACCGGGACCCAGTACTTC
CDR3: CASSLSATGTQYF
size: once
J: TRBJ2-5
V: TRBV5-8
D: -

DNA: TGTGCCAGTAAAGCCCGGGGGGAAAAACTGTTTTTT
CDR3: CASKARGEKLFF
size: -
J: TRBJ1-4
V: TRBV19
D: -

DNA: TGCGCCAGCAGCCCGACTAGCTATCTACTAGAGACCCAGTACTTC
CDR3: CASSPTSYLLETQYF
size: -
J: TRBJ2-5
V: TRBV4-1
D: TRBD2